This T cell receptor beta chain was documented in a study of OX40 agonist ivuxolimab in advanced cancers. This clone showed up just once. Profiling relied on immunoSEQ multiplex PCR, and the TCRdb table lists in-frame clones only, not all of them. The sample shows 57,000 or so clones, less than 95% of them seen only once. The CDR3 runs to 14 residues. The V end was cut by 6 bases, the J end by 5 bases, with 16 bases between. Germline CDR1 MDHEN, CDR2 SYDVKM. This receptor was taken from an adult with an advanced solid tumor such as melanoma, head and neck, liver or kidney cancer. Sequenced material: CD4+ or CD8+ T cells sorted from blood, taken in a trial of the OX40 agonist ivuxolimab. This chain connects TRBV28 to TRBJ2-5, with D possibly being TRBD2 (5 bases). This CDR3 reads CASSKTGVYETQYF. DNA of the CDR3: TGTGCCAGCAGCAAAACCGGGGTGTACGAGACCCAGTACTTC.